One and the same sample provided the 10 T cell receptor beta chains below, sequenced in a study of blood T cell repertoires in COVID-19. Here immunoSEQ multiplex PCR was the method, and the copy in TCRdb shows in-frame clones only, minus some. This repertoire shows 100,000 to 150,000 clones, about 80% found once; its top ten account for around 4.1%. Source material: peripheral blood. These receptors all come from a woman in her forties or fifties with acute or convalescent COVID-19.

The gene calls are TRBV2 and TRBJ1-3, with 7 bases aligning to TRBD1. V shed 5 bases, J shed 0 bases, and the junction held 7 bases outside the gene matches. Per germline, CDR1 SNHLY and CDR2 FYNNEI. The CDR3 loop spans 16 amino acids. CDR3 nucleotides: TGTGCCAGCAGTTTGACAGGGAAGAGCTCTGGAAACACCATATATTTT. It translates to CASSLTGKSSGNTIYF.

This clone was observed once. V and J are TRBV6-1 and TRBJ2-2; D might be TRBD1 (5 bases). Germline-derived CDR1 and CDR2 are MNHNS and SASEGT. V was cut by 1 base and J by 9 bases, with 9 bases left in between. There are 13 residues in the CDR3. As DNA, the CDR3 is TGTGCCAGCAGTGAAGGTTGGGGCCGGGAGCTGTTTTTT. Protein product: CASSEGWGRELFF.

This clone was observed a few times. The V and J genes are TRBV27 and TRBJ1-1, with 7 bases that match TRBD1. Germline-derived CDR1 and CDR2 are MNHEY and SMNVEV (reference sequence). The trim removed 6 bases at V and 6 bases at J, leaving 7 bases unmatched. The CDR3 runs to 13 residues. The chain's CDR3 is CASRLGQSSEAFF. In DNA form, the CDR3 reads TGTGCCAGCAGACTGGGACAGAGTTCTGAAGCTTTCTTT.

The DNA of the CDR3 is TGTGCCAGCTCCGGGGAGGACTCGACCCAGCATTTT. The encoded protein is CASSGEDSTQHF. The V gene is TRBV18, the J gene TRBJ1-5; D not certain. V lost 6 bases to trimming and J lost 11 bases, with 14 bases between them. The CDR3 has 12 amino acids. Germline loops: CDR1 KGHSH, CDR2 LQKENI.

CDR3 in amino acids: CAWSRDRVGYTF. CDR3 bases: TGTGCCTGGTCCCGGGACAGGGTGGGCTACACCTTC. This sequence joins TRBV30 and TRBJ1-2, with TRBD1 identical over 9 bases. This CDR3 has 12 residues. Germline loops: CDR1 GTSNPN, CDR2 SVGIG (reference sequence). The ends lost 5 bases at V and 8 bases at J; junction bases unmatched: 6. The entire variable domain, with the rest obtained from reference TRBV30 and TRBJ1-2, is as follows: SQTIHQWPATLVQPVGSPLSLECTVEGTSNPNLYWYRQAAGRGLQLLFYSVGIGQISSEVPQNLSASRPQDRQFILSSKKLLLSDSGFYLCAWSRDRVGYTFGSGTRLTVV.

This chain uses TRBV20-1 with TRBJ2-3; 10 nucleotides agree with TRBD2. Trimming cost V 3 bases and J 10 bases; bases outside gene matches: 7. The CDR3 runs 13 residues. Germline CDR1 is DFQATT and CDR2 is SNEGSKA (reference sequence). CDR3 sequence: CSASTASGSSQYF. For the CDR3, the DNA is TGCAGTGCTAGTACGGCTAGCGGGAGTTCGCAGTATTTT.

The rearrangement joins TRBV5-1 to TRBJ1-4; D is uncertain. Trimming removed 0 bases from V and 3 bases from J, with 12 bases in between. CDR1 and CDR2 from the germline V gene are SGHRS and YFSETQ. The CDR3 runs to 16 residues. CDR3 sequence (DNA): TGCGCCAGCAGCTTGGTCCCCACGGAGTCTAATGAAAAACTGTTTTTT. This gives the protein CASSLVPTESNEKLFF. Supplemented by reference TRBV5-1 and TRBJ1-4, the full variable domain reads KAGVTQTPRYLIKTRGQQVTLSCSPISGHRSVSWYQQTPGQGLQFLFEYFSETQRNKGNFPGRFSGRQFSNSRSEMNVSTLELGDSALYLCASSLVPTESNEKLFFGSGTQLSVL.

The chain carries TRBV19 and TRBJ1-5; 7 bases fit TRBD1. Trimming cost V 9 bases and J 4 bases; bases outside gene matches: 6. The CDR3 loop spans 13 amino acids. CDR1 is LNHDA, CDR2 SQIVND, per germline (reference sequence). In nucleotides, the CDR3 is TGTGCCAGACGGGACAGCTCTAATCAGCCCCAGCATTTT. This sequence encodes CARRDSSNQPQHF.

This sequence joins TRBV10-3 and TRBJ1-4; TRBD1 is a possible D gene (5 bases). The germline gives CDR1 ENHRY, CDR2 SYGVKD. CDR3 length: 13 residues. Between the trimmed V and J ends, which lost 10 bases and 4 bases, there was a span of 13 bases. CDR3 in amino acids: CATRGQVNEKLFF. CDR3 bases: TGTGCCACCCGTGGACAAGTTAATGAAAAACTGTTTTTT.

The chain has TRBV19 and TRBJ2-3, with TRBD2 matching over 9 bases. Germline V gene data show CDR1 as LNHDA and CDR2 as SQIVND (reference sequence). V lost 6 bases to trimming and J lost 1 base; unmatched junction nucleotides: 5. The CDR3 loop spans 15 amino acids. CDR3 protein: CASSVSGGRTDTQYF. In DNA, the CDR3 is TGTGCCAGTAGCGTTAGCGGGGGACGCACAGATACGCAGTATTTT.